The source of this TCR beta chain is a study of T cells in localized non-small cell lung cancer (dated by TCRdb to about 2020). For context, the study as a whole: Comparing tumors with uninvolved tumor-adjacent lungs, the study looked at the T cell repertoires of 236 patients with early-stage NSCLC. The cohort comprised around 240 treatment-naïve NSCLC patients with resected, localized lung tumors. NSCLC patients had a mean age of approximately 66 years, and 129 were male and nearly 110 female. The paper as a whole reports these results and caveats: A median of roughly 56 of the top 100 tumor clones were detected in paired uninvolved adjacent lung, and 28 of these tumor clones were also found among the top 100 clones of the paired uninvolved adjacent lung. Because the study design was exploratory, TCR variables were selected using unadjusted p-values without false-discovery rate correction. Uninvolved tumor-adjacent lung showed the highest T cell clonality, higher than tumor, which suggests more focused antigenic responses in the uninvolved tumor-adjacent lung. Higher blood T cell density associated with longer overall survival, while higher adjacent-lung clonality associated with shorter survival. Multi-region tumor sequencing was not performed, so intratumor heterogeneity could not be excluded.

The germline V gene encodes CDR1 SEHNR and CDR2 FQNEAQ (reference sequence). V gives up 5 bases and J gives up 5 bases, and the segment between their germline ends measures 13 bases. From the cysteine through the phenylalanine, the CDR3 covers 13 amino acids. The read is trimmed to its CDR3 DNA, 39 bases read in frame from base 1. The immunoSEQ Assay was used to sequence TCR beta CDR3 regions from DNA. The authors' analysis ran thus. To compute T cell density, TCR beta template counts were normalized to usable DNA, which was estimated by amplifying housekeeping genes. Using the preseqR package, richness was estimated by extrapolating to 120,000 templates for tissue samples and 400,000 templates for PBMC samples. Clonality was defined by subtracting Pielou's evenness from one. To identify tissue-enriched TCRs, differential abundance testing was run on productive amino-acid clonotypes with a minimum total count of 5 and an alpha of 0.1. Repertoire overlap between compartments was quantified with the Jaccard Index and Morisita Overlap Index. GLIPH grouped TCR beta CDR3s together with public tetramer-defined viral CDR3s, and a viral motif had to include at least three viral sequences and show V-gene enrichment. TCRdb mirrors the immuneACCESS table, restricted to in-frame sequences. Some clones are absent from its copies; in checked studies, under half trace to an unresolved V gene, and the reason for the others is unknown. V and J calls and clone size come straight from that table; D and trimming were deduced from the DNA. Within this sample are tens of thousands of clones, with more than 85% of them counted one time only. The ten largest clones represent roughly a tenth of the sample.

As concerns this clone: Its antigen target is currently unknown. Base qualities are missing; no much larger clone stands one base away.

At diagnosis, tumor, uninvolved tumor-adjacent lung and peripheral blood were collected and then preserved as a mix of FFPE and fresh-frozen material. For TCR repertoire profiling, the blood samples were analyzed as peripheral blood mononuclear cells. The rearrangement combines TRBV7-9 with TRBJ2-7; a tentative D call is TRBD1 (6 bases match). The sequencing here drew on PBMCs, taken before any cancer treatment. The TCR sequence derives from a woman aged 35-75 years with stage II lung adenocarcinoma. The CDR3 protein sequence reads: CASSPRTADEQYF. The DNA sequence reads TGTGCCAGCAGCCCCCGGACAGCAGACGAGCAGTACTTC.